This TCR beta chain was obtained from a study of a mutant IDH1 vaccine in newly diagnosed glioma. At the level of the study: Prior therapy was radiotherapy, temozolomide, or both; most received both.

Time point in this sample: baseline, week 1 (first vaccination visit). Documented treatment: pre-vaccination baseline after standard-of-care therapy. Clones were sequenced by immunoSEQ multiplex PCR, and TCRdb holds only the in-frame ones, with some missing. There are 95,000 to 100,000 clones in the sample; 80% to 90% occur only once, and approximately 0.58% lies in the top ten. In its sample, this clone was seen once. Antigen: not known. Points from the study as a whole: Pseudoprogression looked unconnected to shifts in top peripheral T cell clonotypes. Vaccination elicited immune responses in 90% to 95% of patients.

The sequenced sample was PBMCs, obtained from a glioma patient treated with radiotherapy, temozolomide or both. The receptor was derived from a woman in her forties or fifties with glioma.

CDR3 sequence: CASSLQGPLGGNTIYF. The CDR3 DNA follows: TGTGCCAGCAGCTTGCAGGGGCCCTTGGGTGGAAACACCATATATTTT. The genes are TRBV5-4 and TRBJ1-3, with a tentative D call TRBD1 (6 bases). CDR1 and CDR2 from the germline V gene are SGHNT and YYREEE (reference sequence). With 1 base removed from V and 3 bases from J, the gap between germline ends came to 14 bases. The CDR3 consists of 16 residues.